This TCR beta chain was identified during a study of vaccination effects on CD4 cells after COVID-19. As for the study in general: Subjects were given two BNT162b2 or mRNA-1273 vaccine doses.

Antigen-specific CD4+ T cells expanded by the ViraFEST assay with viral peptide pools were then sequenced. On roughly day 9 of culture, CD4+ T cells were separated out. Wells of roughly 2.1 million PBMC each were grown with around 10 IU/ml IL-2 and approximately 9.6 ug/ml peptides. As concerns this clone: Its antigen remains unknown.

This CDR3 has 14 residues. CDR1 is ENHRY, CDR2 SYGVKD, per germline. The germline V and J ends were trimmed by 5 bases and 0 bases, with 10 bases remaining between them. Study observations and caveats: Clones induced by infection and by vaccine showed marked clonal contraction late after vaccination.

Generated by immunoSEQ multiplex PCR, the TCRdb table keeps only in-frame clones and is missing some. Of roughly 76,000 clones in the sample, approximately 74% were seen once. This rearrangement joins TRBV10-3 to TRBJ1-2, with D possibly being TRBD1 (5 bases). The clonotype comes from a human donor who received a COVID-19 vaccine. This material consisted of CD4+ T cells from PBMCs cultured with HCoV-229E spike peptides, taken before COVID-19 vaccination. CDR3 sequence (DNA): TGTGCCATCAGTTGGGACGGACCTAACTATGGCTACACCTTC. Its translation: CAISWDGPNYGYTF.